This entry features one T cell receptor (beta chain) sequence. Its target is not known. RNA was extracted with the RNeasy kit, and a quantity of roughly 0.5 to 1 ug was reverse transcribed using random hexamers. The authors amplified TCR beta CDR3 across 54 Vbeta and 13 Jbeta using immunoSEQ multiplex PCR. TCRdb re-called the immunoSEQ multiplex PCR reads with MiXCR, one entry per CDR3 protein. The data show just under 95,000 distinct CDR3 sequences, roughly 94% seen once. This record comes from a study of CD8 T cells in Susac syndrome. Points from the study as a whole: In Susac syndrome, CD4+ T cell repertoires lacked any clonal expansion.

There are 15 residues in the CDR3. V lost 4 bases, J lost 4 bases, and 5 bases stayed unmatched. Germline V gene data show CDR1 as KGHDR and CDR2 as SFDVKD. The authors sequenced TCR beta from blood CD8+ and CD4+ T cells. Diagnostic criteria for definite or probable disease, in their recently defined form, were met by the patients with Susac syndrome. This clonotype was obtained from a human donor with Susac syndrome. This chain joins TRBV24-1 and TRBJ2-1; 8 bases match TRBD1. The sample comprised CD4+ T cells from PBMCs. CDR3 sequence (DNA): TGTGCCACCAGTGAAACCAGACAGGGGTACAATGAGCAGTTCTTC. Translated, it gives CATSETRQGYNEQFF.